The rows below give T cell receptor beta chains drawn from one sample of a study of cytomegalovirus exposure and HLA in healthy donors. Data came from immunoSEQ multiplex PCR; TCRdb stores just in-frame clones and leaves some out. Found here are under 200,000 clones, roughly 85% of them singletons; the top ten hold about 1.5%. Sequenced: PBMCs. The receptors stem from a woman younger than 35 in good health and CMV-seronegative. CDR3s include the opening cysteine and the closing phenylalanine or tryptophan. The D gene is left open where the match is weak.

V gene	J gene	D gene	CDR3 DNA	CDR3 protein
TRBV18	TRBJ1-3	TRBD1	TGTGCCAGCTCACCAGCAACAGGGGGTGGAAACACCATATATTTT	CASSPATGGGNTIYF
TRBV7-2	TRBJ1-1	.	TGTGCCAGCAGCTTACATCGACCAGGTGGCTCTGAAGCTTTCTTT	CASSLHRPGGSEAFF
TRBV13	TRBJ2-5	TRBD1	TGTGCCAGCAGCTTGGAAACGGACAGGGAGTATAATAGCCAAGAGACCCAGTACTTC	CASSLETDREYNSQETQYF
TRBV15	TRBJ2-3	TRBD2	TGTGCCACCTCCCGCCGGGGACTAGCTCCAGATACGCAGTATTTT	CATSRRGLAPDTQYF
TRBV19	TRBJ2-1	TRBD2	TGTGCCAGTAAAATGGGACTAGCGGGACCCTACAATGAGCAGTTCTTC	CASKMGLAGPYNEQFF
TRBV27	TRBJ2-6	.	TGTGCCAGCAGTTTGATTACAGAGTCTGGGGCCAACGTCCTGACTTTC	CASSLITESGANVLTF
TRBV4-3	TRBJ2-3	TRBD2	TGCGCCAGCAGCCCCGGGCGGCGGGAGCTGGCAGATACGCAGTATTTT	CASSPGRRELADTQYF
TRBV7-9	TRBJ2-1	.	TGTGCCAGCAGAGGAACAGACAATGAGCAGTTCTTC	CASRGTDNEQFF
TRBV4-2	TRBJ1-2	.	TGTGCCAGCAGCCAAGCTGGAGGGACCTATGGCTACACCTTC	CASSQAGGTYGYTF
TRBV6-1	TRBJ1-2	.	TGTGCCAGCGACAGTAAGTCCCCCTATGGCTACACCTTC	CASDSKSPYGYTF
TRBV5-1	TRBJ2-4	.	TGCGCCAGCAGCTTCTCGGGGGATCAAAACATTCAGTACTTC	CASSFSGDQNIQYF